The source of this T cell receptor (beta chain) is a study of cytomegalovirus exposure and HLA in healthy donors (dated by TCRdb to about 2017). At the level of the whole study: According to an earlier analysis of several hundred of the donors, some 180 million T cells yielded 117 million unique TCR beta sequences and about 300 Gb of sequence data. About 310 gigabases of sequencing data and approximately 85 million unique TCR sequences were included in an early release covering roughly 600 HLA-typed donors. The genetic ancestry cluster associated with self-reported Caucasian donors included around 76% of the approximately 430 genotyped donors. The study was designed to test whether signatures of past pathogen exposure could be identified by cataloging public T cell receptors. The T cell repertoires of 550 to 850 subjects were profiled by immunosequencing and related to cytomegalovirus serostatus. A separate validation cohort of over a hundred different subjects was used in addition to the roughly 670-subject first cohort. To predict cytomegalovirus infection status, the study combined high-throughput TCR immunosequencing, statistical association of individual TCRs with disease status, and machine learning. A later analysis re-examined previously published TCR beta repertoires from hundreds of donors and added high-resolution HLA genotyping to investigate patterns of TCR occurrence. Rather than using new phenotypic data, the later analysis identified candidate immune exposures from TCR beta sequences and from how often those sequences occurred across donors. In an earlier analysis of roughly 600 of the donors, high-throughput TCR beta sequencing was used to judge whether each TCR beta V gene segment behaved as functional or pseudogenic. Donor age, sex, ethnicity and CMV serostatus were collected together with the repertoire data. A later genetic analysis took genome-wide SNP genotypes for about 65% of the roughly 670 donors and used that subset as a discovery cohort. Every repertoire in the discovery cohort had been generated on one and the same sequencing platform. Class I and class II HLA loci were covered by the typing at four-digit resolution. Typing coverage differed by locus: A, B, C, DRB1 and DQB1 were typed in about 620-640 donors, DQA1 in 522, DPA1 in some 570, and DPB1 in 400 to 480. A few DR-DQ haplotypes were treated as single units for association and clustering because of strong linkage in the cohort. Across under 500 genotyped donors of the cohort, an average of approximately 200,000 unique TCR beta nucleotide sequences per donor were sequenced, and roughly 20% of those sequences were non-productive. General conclusions and limits of the study: Sequencing depth was assumed to be roughly uniform across donors in the presence/absence analyses, though that assumption may not hold. Because HLA typing was missing for some donors at each locus, association tests included only the typed subset. A total of roughly 160 TCR beta chains were listed by the study as associated with cytomegalovirus. A later analysis found that TCR association rates varied across HLA loci, with DRB1 alleles showing the most associated TCRs and HLA-C alleles the fewest. This cohort had only TCR beta chains sequenced, and the lack of alpha or paired-chain data limited which features could be detected. Broadly in line with IMGT annotations, most TCR beta V segments showed up in productive rearrangements about 87% or about 30% of the time in an earlier analysis of 450 to 600 of the donors. Several of the top co-occurrence clusters appeared to be linked to parvovirus B19, influenza, CMV and Epstein-Barr virus, according to a later analysis. In a later analysis, most CMV-associated TCR beta chains were found to appear HLA-restricted, with HLA associations seemingly driven largely by CMV exposure. A few of the identified cytomegalovirus-associated TCR beta chains were confirmed in vitro to be specific for cytomegalovirus antigens. The authors suggested that the approach could potentially be generalized to other disease states and immunological phenotypes. At a false discovery rate of 0.05, a later analysis linked around 17,000 TCR beta sequences to specific HLA alleles. Linkage disequilibrium might explain the correlated functional status among segregating V segments, but an unknown experimental factor could not be excluded. Because counts were too low, some 16 rarely observed V segments, including chromosome 9 orphons, were excluded from the earlier analysis of 587 of the donors. A group of highly shared sequence variants was considered likely to be a technical artifact of the sequencing pipeline. Assigning TCR associations to individual alleles was difficult when HLA alleles, especially DR and DQ, strongly co-occurred. Compared with the roughly 700-donor mean, donors in an Asian-associated ancestry cluster had fewer N-insertions in productive TCRs, according to a later genetic analysis. Because the 87-base-pair reads could not distinguish some IMGT-functional V segments, including TRBV6-2 and TRBV6-3, those segments were excluded. Cytomegalovirus status was reported to be diagnosed by the classifier with high specificity and sensitivity in both the original and validation cohorts. A further reported finding was that TCR beta sequences accurately predicted the HLA-A and HLA-B alleles for most subjects in the first cohort. In a later analysis, HLA-associated TCR beta chains showed more clonal expansion and lower generation probabilities than non-associated chains that were equally common. While some public TCRs were present in many individuals, most TCR sequences turned up only very rarely across donors. CMV serostatus was the only immune exposure information available for the cohort. An association between a missense DCLRE1C variant and V-gene and J-gene trimming of TCR beta chains was found in a later genetic analysis and replicated in an independent cohort.

Via the germline V gene, CDR1 is MNHNS and CDR2 SASEGT. Trimming leaves V shorter by 5 bases and J shorter by 1 base, with the junction holding 5 bases beyond the gene matches. The CDR3 covers 15 residues, taking in both the cysteine and the phenylalanine. Kept here is only the CDR3 DNA, which spans 45 bases and is read in frame from base 1. A remark on this clone: Its antigen has not been determined. It has no much larger one-base neighbor in the sample; base qualities were not kept.

The method was the immunoSEQ multiplex PCR assay. For the multiplex PCR, a mixture combining 60 forward primers for TCR Vbeta segments and 13 reverse primers for TCR Jbeta segments was used. Amplification of the CDR3 region of rearranged TCR beta genes was performed with a multiplex PCR assay on genomic DNA. The Illumina HiSeq System was used to sequence the amplified TCR beta libraries as 87-base-pair reads. The authors' analysis ran thus. A later analysis tallied 75 million to 95 million unique TCR beta chains across the 650 to 750 repertoires, and about 10 million of those chains were shared by two or more donors. A nearest-neighbor algorithm error-corrected the raw reads and collapsed the reads into unique sequences, merging closely related sequences to remove PCR and sequencing errors. To assign V, D and J gene segments, CDR3 sequences were aligned to IMGT reference sequences. For a sequence to be retained, at least a six-nucleotide match to both a V gene segment and a J gene segment was required. Rearrangements were classified as productive when the CDR3 lacked stop codons and remained in frame with V and J, and all other rearrangements were classified as non-productive. CDR3 was defined by IMGT convention, running from the second conserved V-encoded cysteine to the conserved J-encoded phenylalanine. Sequences without an unambiguous match to a single V gene segment were excluded from the earlier analysis of about 600 of the donors. In an earlier analysis of some 590 of the donors, a V segment was called functional when productive rearrangements were above 56.7%, and segregating when the standard deviation between donors exceeded 5%. A statistical classification framework was built for diagnosing cytomegalovirus status from the catalog of TCR beta chain sequences. In a later analysis, TCR nucleotide sequences were compared against IMGT/GENE-DB human TR gene sequences so that V and J genes could be assigned. Using the TCRdist pipeline, a later analysis assigned CDR3 sequences along with most-parsimonious VDJ recombination scenarios. In a later analysis, each TCR beta chain was defined by its CDR3 amino acid sequence together with its V-gene family, and reads lacking a unique V-gene family were excluded. In a later analysis, 500 to 700 highly shared, low-generation-probability nucleotide sequences were removed to address suspected cross-contamination and a sequencing artifact. A later analysis calculated a clonal expansion index for each public chain from normalized within-repertoire ranks of inferred template counts. In a later analysis, generation probabilities were computed using a VDJ recombination model fitted to out-of-frame rearrangements, and the results were checked against IGoR. Hypergeometric tests were used in a later analysis to score TCR-TCR, TCR-HLA and TCR-CMV co-occurrence, with a repertoire-size bias correction applied to the TCR pairs. In a later analysis, false discovery rates were estimated by permuting HLA or CMV assignments 20 times. In a later analysis, co-occurring TCRs were grouped using DBSCAN, with TCRdist sequence similarity added in when clustering inside HLA-allele-positive subsets. Repertoires with fewer than 30,000 or more than 120,000 public chains were left out of co-occurrence clustering, as were several repertoires with anomalous nucleotide sharing. In TCRdb, the immuneACCESS table is reduced to in-frame sequences with V and J assigned. These tables do not hold every clone; where another copy was compared, an unresolved V gene accounts for under half, and the others remain unexplained. V and J calls plus clone size are reproduced from that table; the DNA served to infer D and trimming. The sample table holds roughly 130,000 clones, of which under 90% were seen once. Roughly 4% of the sample lies in the top ten.

In total, fewer than 750 healthy bone marrow donors made up the cohort. All cohort members were sampled while nominally healthy, although unrecorded immune exposures were likely present. The donor was CMV seronegative and belonged to the group of 380 or so seronegative cohort members. Every donor gave a peripheral blood sample, and the peripheral blood mononuclear cells from that sample were used for TCR beta sequencing. Genomic DNA extraction from the blood cell samples was performed with the Qiagen DNeasy Blood Extraction Kit. What was sequenced was PBMCs. The rearranged chain carries TRBV6-1 and TRBJ1-1; 9 central bases correspond to TRBD1. The receptor was derived from a woman aged 40 to 50 in good health and CMV-seronegative. The DNA reads TGTGCCAGCAGTCGGGACAGGGACCCGAACACTGAAGCTTTCTTT. Its protein reads: CASSRDRDPNTEAFF.